The rows below give T cell receptor beta chains drawn from one sample of a study of blood T cell repertoires in COVID-19. Measured with immunoSEQ multiplex PCR; TCRdb has only the in-frame clones, and not every one. The sample has roughly 140,000 clones, about 91% seen once. Source material: peripheral blood. The origin of the receptors is a human donor in a cohort sampled during active COVID-19. Both conserved end residues are part of each CDR3. A clone size is listed for some rows: how often the clone was seen (once, few, many), or a class if it is expanded.

V gene: TRBV27
clone size: NA
J gene: TRBJ1-1
CDR3 protein: CASKVGQGAILSMNTEAFF

V gene: TRBV7-9
clone size: NA
J gene: TRBJ1-1
CDR3 protein: CASSSILRQGPKNTEAFF

V gene: TRBV6-2/TRBV6-3
clone size: NA
J gene: TRBJ1-1
CDR3 protein: CASSYTGSTEAFF

V gene: TRBV7-3
clone size: NA
J gene: TRBJ2-7
CDR3 protein: CASSPDGGYEQYF

V gene: TRBV4-1
clone size: NA
J gene: TRBJ2-5
CDR3 protein: CASSLDRGPGETQYF

V gene: TRBV7-2
clone size: NA
J gene: TRBJ2-1
CDR3 protein: CASSFRTSGGPWNEQFF

V gene: TRBV19
clone size: once
J gene: TRBJ2-5
CDR3 protein: CASSSGWRGGQETQYF

V gene: TRBV6-5
clone size: NA
J gene: TRBJ1-5
CDR3 protein: CASIPGLSNQPQHF

V gene: TRBV5-8
clone size: NA
J gene: TRBJ1-5
CDR3 protein: CASSFRGTGQPQHF

V gene: TRBV2
clone size: NA
J gene: TRBJ1-1
CDR3 protein: CASSKDRVETGTEAFF

V gene: TRBV7-2
clone size: NA
J gene: TRBJ2-1
CDR3 protein: CASSLGHSWNEQFF

V gene: TRBV9
clone size: NA
J gene: TRBJ2-6
CDR3 protein: CASSVHPSPSGANVLTF

V gene: TRBV27
clone size: once
J gene: TRBJ2-2
CDR3 protein: CASSSLNSGGGGELFF

V gene: TRBV4-1
clone size: NA
J gene: TRBJ2-1
CDR3 protein: CASSQGHGEQFF